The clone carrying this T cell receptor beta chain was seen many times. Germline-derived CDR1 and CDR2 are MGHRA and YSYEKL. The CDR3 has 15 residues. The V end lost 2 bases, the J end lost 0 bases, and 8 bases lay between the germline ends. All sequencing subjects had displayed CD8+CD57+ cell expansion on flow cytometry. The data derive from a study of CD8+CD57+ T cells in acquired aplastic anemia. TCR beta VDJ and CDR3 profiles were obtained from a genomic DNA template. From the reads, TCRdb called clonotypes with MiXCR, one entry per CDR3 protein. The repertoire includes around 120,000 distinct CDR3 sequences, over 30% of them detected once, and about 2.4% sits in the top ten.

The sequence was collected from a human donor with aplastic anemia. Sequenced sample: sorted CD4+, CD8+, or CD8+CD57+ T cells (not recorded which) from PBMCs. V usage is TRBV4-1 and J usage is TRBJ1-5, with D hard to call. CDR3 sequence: CASSQYHYSNQPQHF. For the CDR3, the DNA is TGCGCCAGCAGCCAATACCACTATAGCAATCAGCCCCAGCATTTT.